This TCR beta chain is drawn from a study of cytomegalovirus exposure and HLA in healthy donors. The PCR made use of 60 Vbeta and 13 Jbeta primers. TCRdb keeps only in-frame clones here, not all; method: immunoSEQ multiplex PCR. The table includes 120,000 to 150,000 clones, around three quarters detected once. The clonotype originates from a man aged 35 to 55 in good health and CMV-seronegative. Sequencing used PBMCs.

The CDR3 sequence: CASSLGAGGPGEQYF. The CDR3 coding sequence is TGTGCCAGCAGCTTGGGAGCGGGAGGGCCAGGGGAGCAGTACTTC. The V gene is TRBV5-4, the J gene TRBJ2-7, with 10 bases aligning to TRBD2. This CDR3 spans 15 amino acids. V lost 0 bases, J lost 7 bases, and 7 bases stayed unmatched. Per the germline V gene, CDR1 is SGHNT and CDR2 is YYREEE (reference sequence).